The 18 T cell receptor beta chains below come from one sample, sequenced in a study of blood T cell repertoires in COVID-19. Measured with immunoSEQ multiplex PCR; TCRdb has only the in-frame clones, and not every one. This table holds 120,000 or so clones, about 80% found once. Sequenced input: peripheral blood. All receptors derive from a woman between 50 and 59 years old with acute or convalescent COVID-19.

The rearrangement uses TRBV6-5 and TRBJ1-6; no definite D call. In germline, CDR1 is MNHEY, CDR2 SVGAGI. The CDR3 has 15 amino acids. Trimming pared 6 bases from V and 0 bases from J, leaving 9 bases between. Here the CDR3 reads CASRIISSYNSPLHF. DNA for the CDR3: TGTGCCAGCAGGATAATTAGCTCCTATAATTCACCCCTCCACTTT.

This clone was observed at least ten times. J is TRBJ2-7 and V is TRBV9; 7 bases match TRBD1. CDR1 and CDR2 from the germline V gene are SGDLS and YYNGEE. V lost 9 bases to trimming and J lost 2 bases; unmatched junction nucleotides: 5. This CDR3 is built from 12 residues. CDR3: CATPGQPYEQYF. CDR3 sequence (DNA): TGTGCCACTCCGGGACAGCCCTACGAGCAGTACTTC.

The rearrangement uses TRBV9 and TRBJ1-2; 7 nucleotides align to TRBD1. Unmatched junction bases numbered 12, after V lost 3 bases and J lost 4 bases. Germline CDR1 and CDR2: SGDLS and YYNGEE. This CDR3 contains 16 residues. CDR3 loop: CASSASFDRALYGYTF. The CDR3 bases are TGTGCCAGCAGCGCCTCCTTTGACAGGGCCCTCTATGGCTACACCTTC.

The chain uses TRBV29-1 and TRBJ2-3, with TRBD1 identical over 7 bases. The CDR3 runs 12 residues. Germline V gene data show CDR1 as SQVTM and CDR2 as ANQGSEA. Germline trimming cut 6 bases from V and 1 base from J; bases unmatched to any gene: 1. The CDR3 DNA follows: TGCAGCGTCGGACAGGGCACAGATACGCAGTATTTT. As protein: CSVGQGTDTQYF.

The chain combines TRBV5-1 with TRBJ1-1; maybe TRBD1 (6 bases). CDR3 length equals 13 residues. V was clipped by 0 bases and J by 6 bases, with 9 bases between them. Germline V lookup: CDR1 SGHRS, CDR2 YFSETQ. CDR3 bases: TGCGCCAGCAGCTTGGACAGGGTAGCTGAAGCTTTCTTT. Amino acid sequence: CASSLDRVAEAFF.

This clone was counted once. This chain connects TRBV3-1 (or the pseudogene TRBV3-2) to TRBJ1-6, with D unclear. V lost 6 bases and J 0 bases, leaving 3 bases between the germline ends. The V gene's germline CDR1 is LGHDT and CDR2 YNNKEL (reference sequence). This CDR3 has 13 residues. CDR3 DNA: TGTGCCAGCAGTAACTCCTATAATTCACCCCTCCACTTT. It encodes CASSNSYNSPLHF.

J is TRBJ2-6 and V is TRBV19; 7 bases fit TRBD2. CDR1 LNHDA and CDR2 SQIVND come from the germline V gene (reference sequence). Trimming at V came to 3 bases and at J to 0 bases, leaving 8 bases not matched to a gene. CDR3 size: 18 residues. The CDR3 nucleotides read TGTGCCAGTAGTATGGGGGGGAACGGAGCCTCTGGGGCCAACGTCCTGACTTTC. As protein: CASSMGGNGASGANVLTF. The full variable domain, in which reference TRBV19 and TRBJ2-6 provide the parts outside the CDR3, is DGGITQSPKYLFRKEGQNVTLSCEQNLNHDAMYWYRQDPGQGLRLIYYSQIVNDFQKGDIAEGYSVSREKKESFPLTVTSAQKNPTAFYLCASSMGGNGASGANVLTFGAGSRLTVL.

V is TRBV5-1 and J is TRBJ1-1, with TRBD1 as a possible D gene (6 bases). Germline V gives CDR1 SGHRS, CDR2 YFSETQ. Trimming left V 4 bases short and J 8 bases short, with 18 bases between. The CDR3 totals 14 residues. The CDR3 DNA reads TGCGCCAGCAGCACAAAACAGGGATCGACGGAAGCTTTCTTT. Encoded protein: CASSTKQGSTEAFF.

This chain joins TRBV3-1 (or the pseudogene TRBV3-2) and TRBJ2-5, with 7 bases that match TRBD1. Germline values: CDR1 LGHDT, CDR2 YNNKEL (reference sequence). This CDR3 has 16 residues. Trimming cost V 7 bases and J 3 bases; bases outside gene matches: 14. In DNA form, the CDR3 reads TGTGCCAGCAAGACAGGGTTCGGGCCGCTAAAAGAGACCCAGTACTTC. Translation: CASKTGFGPLKETQYF.

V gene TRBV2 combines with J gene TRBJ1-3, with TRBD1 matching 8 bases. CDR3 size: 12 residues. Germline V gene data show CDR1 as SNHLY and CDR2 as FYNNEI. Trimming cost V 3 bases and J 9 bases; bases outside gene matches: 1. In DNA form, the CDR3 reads TGTGCCAGCAGTGATACAGGGGGCACCATATATTTT. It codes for CASSDTGGTIYF.

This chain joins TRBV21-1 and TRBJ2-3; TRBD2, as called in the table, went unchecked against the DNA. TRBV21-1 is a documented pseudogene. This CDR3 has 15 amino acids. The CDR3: CASSKAGGSTDTQYF. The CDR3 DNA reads TGTGCCAGCAGCAAAGCGGGGGGTAGCACAGATACGCAGTATTTT.

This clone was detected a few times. Written as DNA, the CDR3 is TGTGCCTGGAGCAAACAGGGTATAGCGAACACTGAAGCTTTCTTT. It codes for CAWSKQGIANTEAFF. The chain has TRBV30 and TRBJ1-1; D possibly corresponds to TRBD1 (6 bases). The CDR3 has 15 residues. The V gene's germline CDR1 is GTSNPN and CDR2 SVGIG (reference sequence). Trimming cost V 3 bases and J 1 base, with 15 bases left between them.

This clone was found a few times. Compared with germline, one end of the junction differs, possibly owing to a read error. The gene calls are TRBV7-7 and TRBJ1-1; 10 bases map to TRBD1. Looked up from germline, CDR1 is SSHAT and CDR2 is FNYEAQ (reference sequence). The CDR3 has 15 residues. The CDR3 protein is CASSLGGQGFSEAFF. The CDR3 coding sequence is TGTGCTAGCAGCTTAGGGGGACAGGGGTTCTCTGAAGCTTTCTTT.

In nucleotides, the CDR3 is TGTGCCAGCAGTCGGACTTGGGATGAGCAGTTCTTC. Translating gives CASSRTWDEQFF. V is TRBV27 and J is TRBJ2-1; D is perhaps TRBD2 (5 bases). The CDR3 is 12 residues long. Trimming removed 5 bases at V and 8 bases at J, with 10 bases between. Germline CDR1 and CDR2: MNHEY and SMNVEV (reference sequence).

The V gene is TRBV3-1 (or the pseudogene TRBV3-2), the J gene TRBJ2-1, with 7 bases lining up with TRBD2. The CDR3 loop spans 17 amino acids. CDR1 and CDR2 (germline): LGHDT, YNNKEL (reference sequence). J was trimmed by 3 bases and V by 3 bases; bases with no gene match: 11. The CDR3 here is CASSQFIGTTVYNEQFF. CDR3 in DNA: TGTGCCAGCAGCCAGTTCATTGGGACTACCGTCTACAATGAGCAGTTCTTC.

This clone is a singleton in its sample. CDR3 in amino acids: CASRGQGTNYGYTF. The CDR3 DNA sequence: TGTGCCAGCAGAGGACAGGGGACTAACTATGGCTACACCTTC. The chain couples TRBV2 to TRBJ1-2; 9 bases are shared with TRBD1. Germline assignment: CDR1 SNHLY and CDR2 FYNNEI. The CDR3 sequence is 14 residues long. The J segment lost 0 bases and the V segment lost 6 bases, leaving 2 bases of the junction unmatched.

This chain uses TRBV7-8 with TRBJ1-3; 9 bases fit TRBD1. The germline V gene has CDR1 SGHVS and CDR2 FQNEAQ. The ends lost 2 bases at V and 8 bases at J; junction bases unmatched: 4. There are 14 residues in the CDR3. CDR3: CASSLTDRGYTIYF. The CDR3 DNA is TGTGCCAGCAGCTTAACGGACAGGGGATACACCATATATTTT.

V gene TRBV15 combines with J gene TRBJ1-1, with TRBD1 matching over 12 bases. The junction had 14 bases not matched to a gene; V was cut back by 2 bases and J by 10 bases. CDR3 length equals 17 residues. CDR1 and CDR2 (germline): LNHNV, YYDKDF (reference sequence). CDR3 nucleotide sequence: TGTGCCACCAGCAGACCTCCGGGACAGGGGGCAATCCTCGGAGCTTTCTTT. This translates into CATSRPPGQGAILGAFF.